This paragraph covers one T cell receptor (beta chain) sequence. The target antigen is unknown. PCR involved 60 Vbeta and 13 Jbeta primers. Repertoires were generated with immunoSEQ multiplex PCR, while TCRdb's copy carries only in-frame clones and drops some. The table has 150,000 to 200,000 clones, approximately 81% seen once; the top ten hold around 1.9%. The sample is drawn from a study of cytomegalovirus exposure and HLA in healthy donors. Study context: From donors who were HLA-typed, an early data release held 80 million to 95 million unique TCRs. General study findings and limits: Several of the most significant clusters appeared, in a later analysis, to be linked to common viral pathogens. The study labeled 150 to 200 TCR beta chains cytomegalovirus-associated. In vitro data verified three CMV-associated chains as specific for CMV antigens.

Per germline, CDR1 WSHSY and CDR2 SAAADI. CDR3 length equals 14 residues. V was clipped by 11 bases and J by 3 bases; unmatched bases: 12. The sequence derives from a woman in her late teens or twenties in good health and CMV-seropositive. Specimen: PBMCs. The chain employs TRBV10-2 and TRBJ2-7; 8 nucleotides line up with TRBD2. The CDR3 DNA is TGCGCCGCCAAACCTCAGGGACTAGTCTACGAGCAGTACTTC. Translation: CAAKPQGLVYEQYF.